Listed below are T cell receptor beta chains from one sample, sequenced in a study of spatial heterogeneity in lung cancer. MiXCR, run by TCRdb on the 5' RACE reads, gives a single entry per CDR3 protein. The sample shows over 15,000 distinct CDR3 sequences, over 9% of them seen only once. Source: PBMCs, taken at follow-up. The receptor source for this set is a male donor with early-stage non-small cell lung cancer. Each CDR3 is given with its conserved first and last residue. The D gene is left open where the match is weak. Clone size is stated in some rows and not others, as once, few, many or a class when expanded.

clone_size,d_call,j_call,v_call,cdr3_aa,cdr3_nt
many,.,TRBJ2-1,TRBV7-2,CASSFRAGDEQFF,TGTGCCAGCAGCTTCCGCGCAGGCGATGAGCAGTTCTTC
many,TRBD2,TRBJ2-7,TRBV4-1,CASSQVQGRGSYEQYF,TGCGCCAGCAGCCAAGTACAAGGGAGGGGTAGCTACGAGCAGTACTTC
many,.,TRBJ1-5,TRBV4-1,CASSPGTSNQPQHF,TGCGCCAGCAGCCCTGGGACAAGCAATCAGCCCCAGCATTTT
few,.,TRBJ1-5,TRBV6-4,CASSAQGDGQPQHF,TGTGCCAGCAGCGCACAGGGCGACGGGCAGCCCCAGCATTTT
many,.,TRBJ1-3,TRBV9,CASSVDTGTRNTIYF,TGTGCCAGCAGCGTAGATACAGGGACTCGAAACACCATATATTTT
medium-sized,TRBD1,TRBJ1-2,TRBV27,CASSLAGGNYGYTF,TGTGCCAGCAGTTTAGCAGGGGGGAACTATGGCTACACCTTC
.,TRBD1,TRBJ1-1,TRBV28,CASSFAGGKTEAFF,TGTGCCAGCAGTTTCGCAGGGGGGAAGACTGAAGCTTTCTTT
.,TRBD1,TRBJ2-3,TRBV28,CASSPDRVYTDTQYF,TGTGCCAGCAGCCCTGACAGGGTGTACACAGATACGCAGTATTTT
many,TRBD1,TRBJ2-7,TRBV5-8,CASSGTDYEQYF,TGTGCCAGCAGCGGGACAGACTACGAGCAGTACTTC
many,TRBD1,TRBJ2-1,TRBV19,CASKEQGNLGEQFF,TGTGCCAGTAAAGAACAGGGGAATCTGGGTGAGCAGTTCTTC